The next 11 T cell receptor beta chains were all read from a single sample in a study of shared clonotypes between healthy human individuals. Generated by immunoSEQ multiplex PCR, the TCRdb table keeps only in-frame clones and is missing some. The sample contains about 800,000 clones, about 96% of which appear only once. Naive-designated CD8 cells lacked CD45RO, were positively enriched for CCR7, and omitted terminally differentiated effector memory CD45RA+ cells. Input material: naive CD8+ T cells sorted from blood. The source of these receptors is a man aged 30 to 39 in good health.

The chain uses TRBV29-1 and TRBJ2-6; TRBD1 is a possible D gene (6 bases). V was shortened by 6 bases and J by 2 bases, with 8 bases between the two germline ends. The CDR3 runs to 13 residues. Germline CDR1 and CDR2: SQVTM and ANQGSEA. The chain's CDR3 is CSVRTAGANVLTF. In DNA, the CDR3 is TGCAGCGTGCGGACAGCTGGGGCCAACGTCCTGACTTTC.

This chain connects TRBV2 to TRBJ1-2, with 7 bases fitting TRBD1. CDR1 and CDR2 (germline): SNHLY, FYNNEI. CDR3 length: 13 residues. V lost 11 bases and J lost 2; bases outside the gene matches: 8. In DNA form, the CDR3 reads TGTGCCGGCCCCCGGGACAGCAACTATGGCTACACCTTC. Its translation is CAGPRDSNYGYTF. Drawing the rest from reference TRBV2 and TRBJ1-2, the complete variable domain is EPEVTQTPSHQVTQMGQEVILRCVPISNHLYFYWYRQILGQKVEFLVSFYNNEISEKSEIFDDQFSVERPDGSNFTLKIRSTKLEDSAMYFCAGPRDSNYGYTFGSGTRLTVV.

This sequence joins TRBV4-3 and TRBJ2-7, with D possibly called TRBD1 or TRBD2 (5 bases each). The CDR3 sequence is 15 residues long. V lost 0 bases and J lost 2, with 11 bases in between. Looked up from germline, CDR1 is LGHNA and CDR2 is YSLEER. CDR3 amino acids: CASSQDFQGAYEQYF. In DNA, the CDR3 is TGCGCCAGCAGCCAAGACTTCCAGGGAGCCTACGAGCAGTACTTC.

The genes are TRBV29-1 and TRBJ1-2; no firm D call. CDR3 length: 14 residues. V lost 4 bases and J 0 bases, leaving 12 bases between the germline ends. Germline V gene data show CDR1 as SQVTM and CDR2 as ANQGSEA. The CDR3, as DNA: TGCAGCGTTGCTTCGGCAGCCTCTAACTATGGCTACACCTTC. Protein sequence: CSVASAASNYGYTF.

The V call is TRBV7-6, the J call TRBJ1-5; weak D call: TRBD1 (5 bases). Trimming took off 5 bases at V and 9 bases at J, with 17 bases between the two ends. From germline, CDR1 is SGHVS and CDR2 FNYEAQ. This CDR3 comprises 14 residues. The CDR3 sequence: CASSPRGEVRPQHF. The DNA for the CDR3 is TGTGCCAGCAGCCCCCGAGGGGAGGTTAGGCCCCAGCATTTT.

V and J are TRBV7-8 and TRBJ2-6, with a weak D call TRBD1 (5 bases). The germline V gene encodes CDR1 SGHVS and CDR2 FQNEAQ. Trimming shortened V by 4 bases and J by 4 bases, and 17 bases separated the two germline ends. The CDR3 spans 17 residues. Here the CDR3 reads CASSSRVTLWGANVLTF. The CDR3 DNA reads as TGTGCCAGCAGCTCCAGGGTCACCTTGTGGGGGGCCAACGTCCTGACTTTC.

The chain joins TRBV7-9 to TRBJ2-7; possible D gene TRBD1, 6 bases. Deletions cut 6 bases from V and 6 bases from J, with 18 bases between. Germline CDR1 SEHNR, CDR2 FQNEAQ (reference sequence). The CDR3 is 14 amino acids. CDR3 bases: TGTGCCAGCAGTAACACAGGGTATCCGCCCGAGCAGTACTTC. Its protein product is CASSNTGYPPEQYF.

In this sample, this clone turned up once. CDR3 residues: CASSLVLGRGEQYF. In DNA, the CDR3 is TGTGCCAGCAGCTTAGTGTTGGGTCGCGGCGAGCAGTACTTC. V is TRBV11-2 and J is TRBJ2-7; D unclear. The CDR3 covers 14 residues. The V end lost 1 base, the J end lost 6 bases, and 13 bases lay between the germline ends. The germline CDR1 and CDR2 sequences are SGHAT and FQNNGV.

The chain links TRBV6-6 to TRBJ2-2; D remains ambiguous. This CDR3 has 15 residues. Looked up from germline, CDR1 is MNHNY and CDR2 is SVGAGI (reference sequence). V was shortened by 0 bases and J by 1 base, with 6 bases between the two germline ends. CDR3 residues: CASSYSWENTGELFF. DNA for the CDR3: TGTGCCAGCAGTTACTCCTGGGAGAACACCGGGGAGCTGTTTTTT.

This sequence joins TRBV4-1 and TRBJ2-7; TRBD2 is a possible D gene (6 bases). Trimming took off 3 bases at V and 3 bases at J, with 18 bases between the two ends. Germline-derived CDR1 and CDR2 are MGHRA and YSYEKL. The CDR3 totals 16 residues. The CDR3 is CASSQWGSGGFYEQYF. The CDR3 DNA is TGCGCCAGCAGCCAGTGGGGTTCCGGAGGGTTCTACGAGCAGTACTTC.

The chain recombines TRBV18 with TRBJ1-2, with a tentative D call TRBD1 (5 bases). Trimming cost V 6 bases and J 1 base, with 18 bases left between them. Germline loops: CDR1 KGHSH, CDR2 LQKENI. The CDR3 runs 16 residues. The CDR3 coding sequence is TGTGCCAGCTCCCCTAGGGGAGGCTCGGATAACTATGGCTACACCTTC. It specifies CASSPRGGSDNYGYTF. Full variable domain (outside the CDR3, taken from reference TRBV18 and TRBJ1-2): NAGVMQNPRHLVRRRGQEARLRCSPMKGHSHVYWYRQLPEEGLKFMVYLQKENIIDESGMPKERFSAEFPKEGPSILRIQQVVRGDSAAYFCASSPRGGSDNYGYTFGSGTRLTVV.